The rows below give T cell receptor beta chains drawn from one sample of a study of blood T cell repertoires in COVID-19. Libraries were prepared by immunoSEQ multiplex PCR; TCRdb keeps only in-frame clonotypes and omits some of them. The data show about 220,000 clones, with around 84% seen just once and around 2% held by the top ten. What was sequenced was peripheral blood. Every receptor here comes from a man aged 40-55 years who had recovered from COVID-19. The CDR3 runs from the conserved cysteine through the conserved F or W. Each record gives: CDR3 protein, V gene, J gene.

CASSLGRAWGNEQFF	TRBV27	TRBJ2-1
CASSPGLAGAYEQYF	TRBV14	TRBJ2-7
CASSLVWSWSKNIQYF	TRBV11-2	TRBJ2-4
CASSIDPGTDTQYF	TRBV19	TRBJ2-3
CASRDRGLQYF	TRBV12-3/TRBV12-4	TRBJ2-5
CASTPLGPTEAFF	TRBV19	TRBJ1-1
CASSHVNIQYF	TRBV3-1/TRBV3-2	TRBJ2-5
CASSRSISGGARQETQYF	TRBV2	TRBJ2-5
CASAGGIFYTF	TRBV9	TRBJ1-2
CAWSWEGRYTF	TRBV30	TRBJ1-2
CASSSQIGDRGINEQFF	TRBV5-4	TRBJ2-1
CASSLQGGGYNEQFF	TRBV5-4	TRBJ2-1
CASSLTSGSTDTQYF	TRBV18	TRBJ2-3
CSASRGGSYEQYF	TRBV20-1	TRBJ2-7
CASSPRELSTDTQYF	TRBV13	TRBJ2-3
CASSSGDYQETQYF	TRBV7-2	TRBJ2-5
CASSLGAGRGTGELFF	TRBV11-3	TRBJ2-2
CASSEGHYEAFF	TRBV5-8	TRBJ1-1
CASSPGGTGPRQETQYF	TRBV5-1	TRBJ2-5
CASAPSGTGGGTEAFF	TRBV5-1	TRBJ1-1
CASSKDRILQGNTEAFF	TRBV5-1	TRBJ1-1
CASSSRDRNEKLFF	TRBV5-1	TRBJ1-4
CASSRTSGLSRETQYF	TRBV7-6	TRBJ2-5
CASSSPRGNGHEQYF	TRBV11-2	TRBJ2-7